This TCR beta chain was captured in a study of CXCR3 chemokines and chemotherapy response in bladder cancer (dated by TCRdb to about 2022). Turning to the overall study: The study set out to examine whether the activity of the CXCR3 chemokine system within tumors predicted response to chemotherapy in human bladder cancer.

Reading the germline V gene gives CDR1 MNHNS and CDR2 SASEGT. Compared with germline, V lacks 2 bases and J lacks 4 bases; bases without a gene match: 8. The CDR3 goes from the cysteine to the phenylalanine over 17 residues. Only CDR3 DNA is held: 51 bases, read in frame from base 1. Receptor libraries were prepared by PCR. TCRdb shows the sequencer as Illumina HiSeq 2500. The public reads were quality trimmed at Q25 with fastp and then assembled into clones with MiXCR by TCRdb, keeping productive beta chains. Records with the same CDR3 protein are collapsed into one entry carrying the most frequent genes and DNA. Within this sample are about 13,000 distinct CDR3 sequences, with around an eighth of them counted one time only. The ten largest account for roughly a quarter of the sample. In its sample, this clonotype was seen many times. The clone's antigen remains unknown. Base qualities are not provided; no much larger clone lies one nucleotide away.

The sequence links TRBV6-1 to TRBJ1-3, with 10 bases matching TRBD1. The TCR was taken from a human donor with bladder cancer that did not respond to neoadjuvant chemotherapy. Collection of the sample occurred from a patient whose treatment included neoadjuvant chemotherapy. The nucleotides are TGTGCCAGCAGTGAATGGGAGACAGGGGGCGAGGGAAACACCATATATTTT. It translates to CASSEWETGGEGNTIYF.